The 7 T cell receptor beta chains reported below all come from one sample, sequenced in a study of identical twins. A single record per CDR3 protein comes from TCRdb applying MiXCR to the 5' RACE reads. The table has some 790,000 distinct CDR3 sequences, around a sixth seen once. In addition, the sample was reused for a study of T cells expressing NK-cell markers.

Sequencing was done on a sample of PBMCs. These receptors were obtained from a woman in her late teens or twenties in good health.

This chain uses TRBV29-1 with TRBJ2-5, with D perhaps matching TRBD2 (6 bases). Germline CDR1 and CDR2: SQVTM and ANQGSEA. The CDR3 length is 14 residues. The V and J ends lost 6 bases and 2 bases respectively, with 16 bases between them. CDR3 amino acids: CSVALGGRQETQYF. As DNA, the CDR3 is TGCAGCGTGGCTCTCGGGGGTAGGCAAGAGACCCAGTACTTC.

This clonotype was counted ten times or more. The chain employs TRBV7-2 and TRBJ2-7; unclear D gene. Between the trimmed V and J ends, which lost 6 bases and 2 bases, there was a span of 8 bases. From germline, CDR1 is SGHTA and CDR2 FQGNSA. The CDR3 runs 12 residues. In DNA form, the CDR3 reads TGTGCCAGCAGTTGGGGTGCCTACGAGCAGTACTTC. This gives the protein CASSWGAYEQYF.

V gene TRBV9 combines with J gene TRBJ2-1; D not certain. Between the trimmed V and J ends, which lost 1 base and 6 bases, there was a span of 14 bases. The CDR3 length is 15 residues. Germline V CDR1 and CDR2: SGDLS, YYNGEE. The CDR3 region is CASSVSLSQSNEQFF. The DNA of the CDR3 is TGTGCCAGCAGCGTAAGCCTGTCCCAATCCAATGAGCAGTTCTTC.

This clonotype was detected a few times. The V gene is TRBV6-5, the J gene TRBJ1-1, with D maybe TRBD1 (5 bases). CDR3 size: 14 residues. Germline V CDR1 and CDR2: MNHEY, SVGAGI. V was shortened by 2 bases and J by 4 bases, with 11 bases between the two germline ends. As DNA, the CDR3 is TGTGCCAGCAGTTACGAGGGACGGGGCACTGAAGCTTTCTTT. Translated: CASSYEGRGTEAFF.

This clonotype was counted only a few times. The V gene is TRBV6-2 or TRBV6-3, the J gene TRBJ2-3; 7 nucleotides line up with TRBD2. Germline CDR1 MNHEY, CDR2 SVGEGT. The CDR3 length is 19 residues. Trimming at V came to 5 bases and at J to 6 bases, leaving 23 bases not matched to a gene. For the CDR3, the DNA is TGTGCCAGCAGTCGTCGGGCCATGGCTAGCGGTGTCCCAGGGGATACGCAGTATTTT. Its protein is CASSRRAMASGVPGDTQYF.

V gene TRBV14 combines with J gene TRBJ1-2; possible D gene TRBD1, 5 bases. Germline V CDR1 and CDR2: SGHDN, FVKESK. This CDR3 is 13 amino acids long. The V end lost 4 bases, the J end lost 5 bases, and 11 bases lay between the germline ends. For the CDR3, the DNA is TGTGCCAGCAGCCGAGGAGGGGCATATGGCTACACCTTC. Translated: CASSRGGAYGYTF.

The rearrangement joins TRBV9 to TRBJ2-1, with 10 nucleotides matching TRBD1. Trimming at V came to 4 bases and at J to 7 bases, leaving 8 bases not matched to a gene. From germline, CDR1 is SGDLS and CDR2 YYNGEE. This CDR3 has 15 amino acids. The CDR3: CASSLGQGVSNEQFF. In nucleotides, the CDR3 is TGTGCCAGCAGCTTAGGACAGGGGGTTAGTAATGAGCAGTTCTTC.